A selection of T cell receptor beta chains follows, all from one sample in a study of shared clonotypes between healthy human individuals. Assay: immunoSEQ multiplex PCR; the TCRdb copy retains only in-frame clones and omits some. The data contain 600,000 to 750,000 clones, roughly 70% of them seen just once; the ten biggest clones take up roughly 1.8%. Sequenced material: memory CD4+ T cells sorted from blood. These receptors originate from a young woman in good health. CDR3s include the opening cysteine and the closing phenylalanine or tryptophan. A D gene is named only where the DNA matches it firmly. Only some rows state a clone size, as once, few, many or a class for expanded clones.

D: .; J: TRBJ2-7; V: TRBV2; size: .; DNA: TGTGCCAGCAAGGTGACCTACGAGCAGTACTTC; CDR3: CASKVTYEQYF
D: TRBD1; J: TRBJ1-5; V: TRBV10-3; size: .; DNA: TGTGCCACCAAACAGGGGGCAGGCAATCAGCCCCAGCATTTT; CDR3: CATKQGAGNQPQHF
D: .; J: TRBJ1-3; V: TRBV14; size: many; DNA: TGTGCCAGCAGCCAAGATATTTGGGGGCGCGGTCCTGGAAACACCATATATTTT; CDR3: CASSQDIWGRGPGNTIYF
D: TRBD2; J: TRBJ2-3; V: TRBV7-9; size: .; DNA: TGTGCCAGCAGCTTAGGCGGGAGCGCGGCAGATACGCAGTATTTT; CDR3: CASSLGGSAADTQYF
D: TRBD2; J: TRBJ2-7; V: TRBV27; size: .; DNA: TGTGCCAGCAGTCCCCAGGTAGCGGGAGCCCACGAGCAGTACTTC; CDR3: CASSPQVAGAHEQYF
D: .; J: TRBJ1-5; V: TRBV2; size: .; DNA: TGTGCCAGCAGTGAAGCGGAGCAGTACAATCAGCCCCAGCATTTT; CDR3: CASSEAEQYNQPQHF
D: TRBD2; J: TRBJ2-2; V: TRBV19; size: .; DNA: TGTGCCAGTAGTAAAGGTAGCGGGTCGAACACCGGGGAGCTGTTTTTT; CDR3: CASSKGSGSNTGELFF
D: .; J: TRBJ2-3; V: TRBV5-4; size: .; DNA: TGTGCCAGCAGCCCCCCCAATGTTAATACGCAGTATTTT; CDR3: CASSPPNVNTQYF
D: .; J: TRBJ1-5; V: TRBV5-1; size: .; DNA: TGCGCCAGCAGCTTGGACCAGAATAATCAGCCCCAGCATTTT; CDR3: CASSLDQNNQPQHF
D: .; J: TRBJ1-5; V: TRBV18; size: few; DNA: TGTGCCAGCTCCCCGGACACATCAGTTCAGCCCCAGCATTTT; CDR3: CASSPDTSVQPQHF
D: .; J: TRBJ1-4; V: TRBV19; size: .; DNA: TGTGCCAGTAGTATGTCGTATAATGAAAAACTGTTTTTT; CDR3: CASSMSYNEKLFF
D: .; J: TRBJ1-6; V: TRBV30; size: .; DNA: TGTGCCTGGAGTGTTGAGGGCCCCTATAATTCACCCCTCCACTTT; CDR3: CAWSVEGPYNSPLHF
D: TRBD2; J: TRBJ2-7; V: TRBV7-3; size: .; DNA: TGTGCCAGCAGCTTAGGGACTAGCGGGACCTACGAGCAGTACTTC; CDR3: CASSLGTSGTYEQYF
D: TRBD1; J: TRBJ1-1; V: TRBV28; size: .; DNA: TGTGCCAGCAGTTTATGGGGACAGGGGAACACTGAAGCTTTCTTT; CDR3: CASSLWGQGNTEAFF
D: .; J: TRBJ2-7; V: TRBV15; size: few; DNA: TGTGCCACCAGCAGAGGTAGGGGTTCTTCATCATTGGACGATGAGCAGTACTTC; CDR3: CATSRGRGSSSLDDEQYF
D: .; J: TRBJ1-5; V: TRBV7-7; size: few; DNA: TGTGCCAGCAGCTTGCGTGGCAGGGGCGTTCAGCCCCAGCATTTT; CDR3: CASSLRGRGVQPQHF
D: TRBD2; J: TRBJ2-1; V: TRBV5-1; size: .; DNA: TGCGCCAGCAGCTTTGCGACTAGCGCATACAATGAGCAGTTCTTC; CDR3: CASSFATSAYNEQFF
D: .; J: TRBJ1-1; V: TRBV9; size: .; DNA: TGTGCCAGCACCCCACACACTGAAGCTTTCTTT; CDR3: CASTPHTEAFF
D: .; J: TRBJ2-3; V: TRBV6-1; size: .; DNA: TGTGCCAGCAGCCCTCCAGCCACAGATACGCAGTATTTT; CDR3: CASSPPATDTQYF
D: .; J: TRBJ2-1; V: TRBV6-5; size: many; DNA: TGTGCCAGCAGTCCCGGGCCTGGGGACCATGAGCAGTTCTTC; CDR3: CASSPGPGDHEQFF
D: .; J: TRBJ2-7; V: TRBV28; size: .; DNA: TGTGCCAGCAGCTTAGGGACATTTTACGAGCAGTACTTC; CDR3: CASSLGTFYEQYF
D: TRBD2; J: TRBJ2-3; V: TRBV5-1; size: .; DNA: TGCGCCAGCAGTCGGGGGGAGGCCAGCACAGATACGCAGTATTTT; CDR3: CASSRGEASTDTQYF